This entry concerns a single TCR beta chain. As yet, its antigen is unknown. The entry originates in a study of T cell repertoires in cytomegalovirus infection. The wider study: An indication of both CMV infection and matching HLA type came from public TCR beta signatures.

Trimming took 3 bases from V and 2 from J, leaving 13 bases between them. Germline V gene sequence: CDR1 MNHNS, CDR2 SASEGT. The CDR3 has 15 amino acids. Each CDR3 protein is one row after TCRdb ran MiXCR on the reads. This repertoire shows fewer than 350,000 distinct CDR3 sequences, 25% to 30% found once; its top ten account for around 20%. The rearrangement uses TRBV6-1 and TRBJ2-5; D is undetermined. This clonotype was obtained from a human donor in good health (CMV status not recorded). Some clones in this sample may be carry-over from other donors' samples. Material: cultured PBMCs, obtained from culture after CMV antigen stimulation. CDR3: CASSDDTDNQETQYF. The CDR3 DNA sequence: TGTGCCAGCAGTGATGACACAGACAATCAAGAGACCCAGTACTTC.